Below, 19 T cell receptor beta chains from the same sample are listed, as sequenced in a study of CD8 T cells in ankylosing spondylitis. MiXCR, applied by TCRdb to the 5' RACE reads, yields one record per CDR3 protein. The sample consists of some 340,000 distinct CDR3 sequences, roughly 14% of them appearing once. The material sequenced was blood, either unsorted or a sorted T cell fraction (not recorded which). The receptors derive from a male donor with ankylosing spondylitis or in good health (not recorded which).

This clonotype was seen only a few times. The chain employs TRBV3-1 and TRBJ2-7; 10 nucleotides agree with TRBD1. The CDR3 has 16 amino acids. Germline loops: CDR1 LGHDT, CDR2 YNNKEL (reference sequence). The V gene end was trimmed by 4 bases and the J gene end by 7 bases; junction bases not matched to a gene: 13. The CDR3 is CASSPRSGDRGREQYF. The CDR3 bases are TGTGCCAGCAGCCCCAGGTCCGGGGACAGGGGACGGGAGCAGTACTTC.

This clonotype was seen a handful of times. The chain joins TRBV2 to TRBJ2-1; D remains unclear. The CDR3 is 13 amino acids. CDR1 is SNHLY and CDR2 is FYNNEI in the germline V gene. Trimming took 4 bases from V and 3 from J, leaving 7 bases between them. The CDR3 region has the DNA TGTGCCAGCAGTGTTGGCAACTACAATGAGCAGTTCTTC. It translates to CASSVGNYNEQFF.

In its sample, this clonotype was seen a few times. V usage is TRBV5-1 and J usage is TRBJ1-2; no clear D gene. This CDR3 comprises 17 residues. V lost 0 bases and J 7 bases, leaving 22 bases between the germline ends. Germline V gene data show CDR1 as SGHRS and CDR2 as YFSETQ. As DNA, the CDR3 is TGCGCCAGCAGCTTGGAAGGGCCCCACCAGAGTAACGGTGGCTACACCTTC. This sequence encodes CASSLEGPHQSNGGYTF.

Only a few counts were recorded for this clonotype. The chain is built from TRBV9 and TRBJ2-5, with D perhaps assigned TRBD1 or TRBD2 (5 bases each). CDR1 and CDR2 from the germline V gene are SGDLS and YYNGEE. This CDR3 is built from 15 residues. Between the trimmed V and J ends, which lost 0 bases and 4 bases, there was a span of 13 bases. The CDR3 sequence is CASSVGGRDGETQYF. CDR3 DNA sequence: TGTGCCAGCAGCGTAGGGGGAAGGGACGGAGAGACCCAGTACTTC.

The V and J genes are TRBV11-2 and TRBJ1-2, with D perhaps TRBD1 (5 bases). The ends were cut back, 0 bases at V and 8 bases at J, with 13 bases in the middle. Germline V lookup: CDR1 SGHAT, CDR2 FQNNGV. This CDR3 contains 14 residues. CDR3 protein: CASSLDRLEGGYTF. The CDR3 nucleotides are TGTGCCAGCAGCTTAGATCGGCTCGAGGGGGGCTACACCTTC. Filled out from reference TRBV11-2 and TRBJ1-2, the complete variable domain reads EAGVAQSPRYKIIEKRQSVAFWCNPISGHATLYWYQQILGQGPKLLIQFQNNGVVDDSQLPKDRFSAERLKGVDSTLKIQPAKLEDSAVYLCASSLDRLEGGYTFGSGTRLTVV.

V is TRBV27 and J is TRBJ1-1; weak D call: TRBD1 (6 bases). The germline V and J ends were trimmed by 6 bases and 5 bases, with 10 bases remaining between them. The CDR3 consists of 12 residues. The germline V gene has CDR1 MNHEY and CDR2 SMNVEV (reference sequence). CDR3 loop: CASRTGRTEAFF. The CDR3 coding sequence is TGTGCCAGCAGAACAGGGCGGACTGAAGCTTTCTTT.

This clonotype was recorded a few times. The chain employs TRBV20-1 and TRBJ2-2; 9 bases match TRBD2. CDR3 length equals 14 residues. Germline-derived CDR1 and CDR2 are DFQATT and SNEGSKA (reference sequence). V was clipped by 7 bases and J by 3 bases; unmatched bases: 6. The DNA of the CDR3 is TGCAGTGGCCAGACTAGCGGCCACACCGGGGAGCTGTTTTTT. Its protein product is CSGQTSGHTGELFF.

V usage is TRBV9 and J usage is TRBJ2-3; 8 bases map to TRBD2. The V gene end was trimmed by 6 bases and the J gene end by 4 bases; junction bases not matched to a gene: 13. The length of the CDR3 is 16 residues. Germline V lookup: CDR1 SGDLS, CDR2 YYNGEE. The CDR3 DNA follows: TGTGCCAGCACCCCAAGAGGCGGGGGGACTTCAGATACGCAGTATTTT. This encodes CASTPRGGGTSDTQYF.

In this sample, this clonotype turned up many times. The chain has TRBV7-6 and TRBJ1-1; D ambiguous. The CDR3 covers 12 residues. Germline V gives CDR1 SGHVS, CDR2 FNYEAQ. Trimming cost V 2 bases and J 0 bases, with 1 base left between them. The CDR3 bases are TGTGCCAGCAGCTTAATGAACACTGAAGCTTTCTTT. Encoded protein: CASSLMNTEAFF.

This clonotype was seen a handful of times. The rearrangement joins TRBV7-9 to TRBJ2-1; 7 nucleotides agree with TRBD1. The junction had 3 bases not matched to a gene; V was cut back by 5 bases and J by 8 bases. The CDR3 consists of 12 residues. The germline gives CDR1 SEHNR, CDR2 FQNEAQ (reference sequence). The CDR3 protein is CASSPQGDEQFF. The CDR3 DNA reads TGTGCCAGCAGCCCCCAGGGGGATGAGCAGTTCTTC.

This clonotype has a count of ten or more. This sequence joins TRBV10-3 and TRBJ1-1, with D unresolved. CDR3 length: 13 residues. Trimming shortened V by 7 bases and J by 3 bases, and 12 bases separated the two germline ends. CDR1 and CDR2 from the germline V gene are ENHRY and SYGVKD. The CDR3 nucleotides are TGTGCCATCACGGCACGGTTGGACACTGAAGCTTTCTTT. Translation: CAITARLDTEAFF.

As DNA, the CDR3 is TGTGCCAGCAGTACAGGGGGAACCTACAATGAGCAGTTCTTC. As protein: CASSTGGTYNEQFF. This chain uses TRBV5-6 with TRBJ2-1; 8 bases match TRBD1. There are 14 residues in the CDR3. After removal of 5 bases from V and 2 bases from J, the junction contained 3 bases not matched to a gene. The V gene's germline CDR1 is SGHDT and CDR2 YYEEEE. Filled out from reference TRBV5-6 and TRBJ2-1, the complete variable domain reads DAGVTQSPTHLIKTRGQQVTLRCSPKSGHDTVSWYQQALGQGPQFIFQYYEEEERQRGNFPDRFSGHQFPNYSSELNVNALLLGDSALYLCASSTGGTYNEQFFGPGTRLTVL.

CDR3 residues: CASSSRDTKYF. CDR3 nucleotide sequence: TGTGCCAGCAGCTCCCGGGACACGAAGTATTTT. This chain connects TRBV5-6 to TRBJ2-3; D possibly corresponds to TRBD1 (6 bases). Trimming shortened V by 3 bases and J by 13 bases, and 12 bases separated the two germline ends. The CDR3 totals 11 residues. Germline V gene data show CDR1 as SGHDT and CDR2 as YYEEEE.

The chain combines TRBV28 with TRBJ2-5, with 9 bases fitting TRBD1. The CDR3 spans 20 residues. CDR1 is MDHEN and CDR2 is SYDVKM in the germline V gene. The V segment lost 3 bases and the J segment 5 bases; nucleotides outside the gene matches: 22. DNA of the CDR3: TGTGCCAGCAGTTTCCCGCCGGGACAGGGTTTAGCCGCCCTAGAGGAGACCCAGTACTTC. Protein sequence: CASSFPPGQGLAALEETQYF.

This clonotype came up a few times. The V gene is TRBV12-3 or TRBV12-4, the J gene TRBJ1-1, with TRBD1 matching over 9 bases. With 5 bases clipped from V and 6 bases from J, the junction kept 7 bases outside the gene matches. This CDR3 region has 14 residues. The CDR3 bases are TGTGCCAGCAGTCCAGGACAGGGGAAAGCTGAAGCTTTCTTT. Protein sequence: CASSPGQGKAEAFF.

This clonotype was seen a few times. V and J are TRBV29-1 and TRBJ1-1; TRBD1 is a possible D gene (6 bases). Germline CDR1 is SQVTM and CDR2 is ANQGSEA. The V end was cut by 4 bases, the J end by 5 bases, with 17 bases between. The CDR3 consists of 14 residues. CDR3 protein: CSVGETGFGTEAFF. CDR3 coding DNA: TGCAGCGTTGGGGAAACAGGGTTTGGGACTGAAGCTTTCTTT.

The chain links TRBV7-9 to TRBJ1-1; D not resolved. Trimming cost V 1 base and J 3 bases, with 12 bases left between them. This CDR3 has 15 amino acids. From germline, CDR1 is SEHNR and CDR2 FQNEAQ (reference sequence). For the CDR3, the DNA is TGTGCCAGCAGCTTAGATTTGTGGGAGGACACTGAAGCTTTCTTT. It codes for CASSLDLWEDTEAFF.

This clonotype was observed at least ten times. The chain couples TRBV12-3 or TRBV12-4 to TRBJ1-3, with D hard to call. V lost 3 bases and J 0 bases, leaving 6 bases between the germline ends. The CDR3 extends over 14 amino acids. The CDR3 coding sequence is TGTGCCAGCAGTTTCCCGTCCTCTGGAAACACCATATATTTT. Its protein is CASSFPSSGNTIYF.

This clonotype was detected only a few times. The chain employs TRBV2 and TRBJ2-5; possibly TRBD2 for D (5 bases). This CDR3 has 14 amino acids. Germline V gene sequence: CDR1 SNHLY, CDR2 FYNNEI. V was cut by 6 bases and J by 4 bases, with 15 bases left in between. CDR3 nucleotide sequence: TGTGCCAGCAGAGTCGGGGATGTTGGAGAGACCCAGTACTTC. It is translated as CASRVGDVGETQYF.